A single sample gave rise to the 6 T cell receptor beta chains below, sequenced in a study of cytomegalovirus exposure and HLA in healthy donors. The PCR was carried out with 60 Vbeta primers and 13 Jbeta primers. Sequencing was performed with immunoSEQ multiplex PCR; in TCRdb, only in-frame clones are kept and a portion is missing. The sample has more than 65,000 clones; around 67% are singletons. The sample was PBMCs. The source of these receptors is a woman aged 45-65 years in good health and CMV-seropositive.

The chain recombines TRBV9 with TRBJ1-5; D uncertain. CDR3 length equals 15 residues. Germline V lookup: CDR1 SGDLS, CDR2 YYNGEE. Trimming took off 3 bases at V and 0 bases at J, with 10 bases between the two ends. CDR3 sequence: CASSEAPYSNQPQHF. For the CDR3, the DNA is TGTGCCAGCAGCGAAGCACCCTATAGCAATCAGCCCCAGCATTTT. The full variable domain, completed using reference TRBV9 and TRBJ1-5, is DSGVTQTPKHLITATGQRVTLRCSPRSGDLSVYWYQQSLDQGLQFLIQYYNGEERAKGNILERFSAQQFPDLHSELNLSSLELGDSALYFCASSEAPYSNQPQHFGDGTRLSIL.

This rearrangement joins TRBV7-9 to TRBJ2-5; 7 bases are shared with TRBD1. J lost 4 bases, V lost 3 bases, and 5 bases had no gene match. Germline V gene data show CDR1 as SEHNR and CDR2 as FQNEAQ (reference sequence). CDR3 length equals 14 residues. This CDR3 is CASSLVAGGETQYF. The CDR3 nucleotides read TGTGCCAGCAGCTTGGTGGCAGGGGGAGAGACCCAGTACTTC. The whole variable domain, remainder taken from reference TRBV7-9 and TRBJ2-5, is DTGVSQNPRHKITKRGQNVTFRCDPISEHNRLYWYRQTLGQGPEFLTYFQNEAQLEKSRLLSDRFSAERPKGSFSTLEIQRTEQGDSAMYLCASSLVAGGETQYFGPGTRLLVL.

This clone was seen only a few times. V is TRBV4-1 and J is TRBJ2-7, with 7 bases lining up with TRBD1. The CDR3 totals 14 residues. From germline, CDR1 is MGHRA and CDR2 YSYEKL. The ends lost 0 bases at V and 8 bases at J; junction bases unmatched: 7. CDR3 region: CASSQDDRVSQQYF. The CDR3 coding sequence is TGCGCCAGCAGCCAAGACGACAGGGTTAGTCAGCAGTACTTC.

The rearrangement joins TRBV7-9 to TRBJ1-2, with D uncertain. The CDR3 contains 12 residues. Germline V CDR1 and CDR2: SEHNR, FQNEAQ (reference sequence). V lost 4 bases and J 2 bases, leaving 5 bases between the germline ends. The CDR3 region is CASSSENYGYTF. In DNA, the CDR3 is TGTGCCAGCAGCTCGGAGAACTATGGCTACACCTTC.

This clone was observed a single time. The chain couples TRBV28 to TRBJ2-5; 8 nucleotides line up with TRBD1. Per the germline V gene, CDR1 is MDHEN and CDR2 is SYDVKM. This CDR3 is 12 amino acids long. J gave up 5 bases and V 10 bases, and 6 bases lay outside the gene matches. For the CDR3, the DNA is TGTGCCACCAAGGACAGGGTCGAGACCCAGTACTTC. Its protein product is CATKDRVETQYF.

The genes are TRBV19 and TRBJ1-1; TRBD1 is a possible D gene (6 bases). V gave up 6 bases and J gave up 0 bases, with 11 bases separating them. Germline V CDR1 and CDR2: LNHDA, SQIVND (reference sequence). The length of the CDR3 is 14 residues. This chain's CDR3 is CASRRQAVNTEAFF. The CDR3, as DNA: TGTGCCAGTAGGCGACAGGCCGTGAACACTGAAGCTTTCTTT.